This T cell receptor beta chain stems from a study of OX40 agonist ivuxolimab in advanced cancers. Clones were read by immunoSEQ multiplex PCR, and TCRdb kept only the in-frame ones, dropping some. The sample includes approximately 100,000 clones, around 90% of them seen just once. The V segment lost 5 bases and the J segment 6 bases; nucleotides outside the gene matches: 7. Germline loops: CDR1 SNHLY, CDR2 FYNNEI. CDR3 length: 14 amino acids. This clone was detected only once. At cycle 4 day 1, cycle 7 day 1, and baseline, blood was sampled. V usage is TRBV2 and J usage is TRBJ2-7; 10 bases align to TRBD1. The source is an adult with an advanced solid tumor such as melanoma, head and neck, liver or kidney cancer. Sequenced material: CD4+ or CD8+ T cells sorted from blood, taken in a trial of the OX40 agonist ivuxolimab. This CDR3 reads CASSIGQGVGEQYF. The CDR3 DNA reads as TGTGCCAGCAGTATCGGACAGGGGGTGGGCGAGCAGTACTTC.